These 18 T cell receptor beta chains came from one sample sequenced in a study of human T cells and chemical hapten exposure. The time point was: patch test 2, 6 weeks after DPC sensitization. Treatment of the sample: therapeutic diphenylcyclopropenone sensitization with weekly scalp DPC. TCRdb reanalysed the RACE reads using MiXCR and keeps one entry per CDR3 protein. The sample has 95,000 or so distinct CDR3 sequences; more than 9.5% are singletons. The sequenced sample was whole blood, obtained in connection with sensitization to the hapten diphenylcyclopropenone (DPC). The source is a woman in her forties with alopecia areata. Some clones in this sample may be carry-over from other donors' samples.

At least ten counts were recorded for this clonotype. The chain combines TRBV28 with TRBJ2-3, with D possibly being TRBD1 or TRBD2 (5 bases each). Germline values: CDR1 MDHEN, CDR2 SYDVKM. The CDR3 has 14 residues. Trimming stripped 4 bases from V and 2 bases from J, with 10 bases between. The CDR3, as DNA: TGTGCCAGCAGTTGGCCGGGGCCCACAGATACGCAGTATTTT. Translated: CASSWPGPTDTQYF. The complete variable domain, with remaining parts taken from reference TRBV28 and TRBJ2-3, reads DVKVTQSSRYLVKRTGEKVFLECVQDMDHENMFWYRQDPGLGLRLIYFSYDVKMKEKGDIPEGYSVSREKKERFSLILESASTNQTSMYLCASSWPGPTDTQYFGPGTRLTVL.

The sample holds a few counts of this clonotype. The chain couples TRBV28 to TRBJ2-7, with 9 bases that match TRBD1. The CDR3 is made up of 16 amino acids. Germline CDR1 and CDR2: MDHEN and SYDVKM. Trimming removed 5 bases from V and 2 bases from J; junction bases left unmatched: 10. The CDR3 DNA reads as TGTGCCAGCAGTGCTATCCTGGGACAGGGACCCTACGAGCAGTACTTC. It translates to CASSAILGQGPYEQYF.

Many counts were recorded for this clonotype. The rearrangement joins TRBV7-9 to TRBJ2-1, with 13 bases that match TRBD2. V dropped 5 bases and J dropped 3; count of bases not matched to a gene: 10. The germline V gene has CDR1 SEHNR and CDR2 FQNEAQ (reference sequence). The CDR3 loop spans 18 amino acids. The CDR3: CASSRLAGGGHSYNEQFF. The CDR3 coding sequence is TGTGCCAGCAGCCGACTAGCGGGAGGTGGTCATAGCTACAATGAGCAGTTCTTC.

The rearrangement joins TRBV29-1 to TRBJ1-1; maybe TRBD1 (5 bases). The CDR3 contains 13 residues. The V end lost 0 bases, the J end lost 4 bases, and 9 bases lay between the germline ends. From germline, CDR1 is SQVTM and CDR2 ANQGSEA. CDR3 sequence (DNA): TGCAGCGTTGAAGAACAGGCGATCACTGAAGCTTTCTTT. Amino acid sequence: CSVEEQAITEAFF. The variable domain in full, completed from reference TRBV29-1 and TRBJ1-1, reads SAVISQKPSRDICQRGTSLTIQCQVDSQVTMMFWYRQQPGQSLTLIATANQGSEATYESGFVIDKFPISRPNLTFSTLTVSNMSPEDSSIYLCSVEEQAITEAFFGQGTRLTVV.

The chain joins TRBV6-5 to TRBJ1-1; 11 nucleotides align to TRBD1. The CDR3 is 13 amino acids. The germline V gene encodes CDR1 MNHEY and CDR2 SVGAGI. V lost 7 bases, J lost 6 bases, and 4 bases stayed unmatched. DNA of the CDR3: TGTGCCAGCATACGGACAGGGGGCTCTGAAGCTTTCTTT. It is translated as CASIRTGGSEAFF.

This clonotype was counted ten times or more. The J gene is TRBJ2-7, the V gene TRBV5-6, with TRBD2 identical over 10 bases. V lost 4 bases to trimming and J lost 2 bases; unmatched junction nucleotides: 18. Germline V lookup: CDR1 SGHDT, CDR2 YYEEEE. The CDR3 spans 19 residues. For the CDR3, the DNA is TGTGCCAGCAGCCAACGCTGGGATTTTGTAGCGGGGGGCACCTACGAGCAGTACTTC. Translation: CASSQRWDFVAGGTYEQYF.

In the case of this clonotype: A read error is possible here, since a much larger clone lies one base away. CDR3 loop: CVSRLTGGNQPQHF. The DNA of the CDR3 is TGTGTCAGCCGTCTAACGGGAGGCAATCAGCCCCAGCATTTT. V and J are TRBV28 and TRBJ1-5; D gene ambiguous. Germline lookup yields CDR1 MDHEN and CDR2 SYDVKM. The CDR3 loop spans 14 amino acids. The full variable domain, in which reference TRBV28 and TRBJ1-5 provide the parts outside the CDR3, is DVKVTQSSRYLVKRTGEKVFLECVQDMDHENMFWYRQDPGLGLRLIYFSYDVKMKEKGDIPEGYSVSREKKERFSLILESASTNQTSMYLCVSRLTGGNQPQHFGDGTRLSIL.

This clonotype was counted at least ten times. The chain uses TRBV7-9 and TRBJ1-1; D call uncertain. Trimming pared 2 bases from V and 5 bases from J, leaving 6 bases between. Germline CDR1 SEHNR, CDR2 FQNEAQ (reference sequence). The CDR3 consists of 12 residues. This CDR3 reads CASSLPKTEAFF. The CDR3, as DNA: TGTGCCAGCAGCTTACCTAAGACTGAAGCTTTCTTT. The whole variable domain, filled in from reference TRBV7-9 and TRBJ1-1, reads DTGVSQNPRHKITKRGQNVTFRCDPISEHNRLYWYRQTLGQGPEFLTYFQNEAQLEKSRLLSDRFSAERPKGSFSTLEIQRTEQGDSAMYLCASSLPKTEAFFGQGTRLTVV.

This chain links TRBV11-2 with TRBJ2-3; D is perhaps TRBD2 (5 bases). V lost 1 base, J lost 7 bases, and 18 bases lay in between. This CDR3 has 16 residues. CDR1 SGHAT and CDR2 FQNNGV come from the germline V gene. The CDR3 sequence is CASSLGSTGSGNTQYF. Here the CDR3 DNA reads TGTGCCAGCAGCTTAGGTTCCACGGGCTCCGGGAATACGCAGTATTTT.

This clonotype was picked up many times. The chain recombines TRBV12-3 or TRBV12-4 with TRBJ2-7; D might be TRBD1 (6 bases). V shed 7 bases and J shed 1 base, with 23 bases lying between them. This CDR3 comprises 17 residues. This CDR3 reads CASTQKQGTLNSYEQYF. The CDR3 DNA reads TGTGCCAGCACTCAAAAGCAGGGGACGCTTAATTCCTACGAGCAGTACTTC.

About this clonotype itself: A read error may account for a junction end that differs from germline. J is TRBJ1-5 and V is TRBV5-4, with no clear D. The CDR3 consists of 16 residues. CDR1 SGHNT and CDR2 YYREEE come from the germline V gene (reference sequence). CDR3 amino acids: CASSLGPEEPLFPRHF. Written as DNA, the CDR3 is TGTGCCAGCAGCTTGGGCCCGGAAGAACCCCTTTTCCCCCGGCATTTT. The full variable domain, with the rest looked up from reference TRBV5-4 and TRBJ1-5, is ETGVTQSPTHLIKTRGQQVTLRCSSQSGHNTVSWYQQALGQGPQFIFQYYREEENGRGNFPPRFSGLQFPNYSSELNVNALELDDSALYLCASSLGPEEPLFPRHFGDGTRLSIL.

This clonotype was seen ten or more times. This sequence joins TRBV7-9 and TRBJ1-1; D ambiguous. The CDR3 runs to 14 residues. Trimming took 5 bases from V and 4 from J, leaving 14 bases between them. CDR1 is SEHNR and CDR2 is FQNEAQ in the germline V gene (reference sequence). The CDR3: CASSLLDWGTEAFF. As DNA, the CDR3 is TGTGCCAGCAGCCTTCTGGACTGGGGCACTGAAGCTTTCTTT.

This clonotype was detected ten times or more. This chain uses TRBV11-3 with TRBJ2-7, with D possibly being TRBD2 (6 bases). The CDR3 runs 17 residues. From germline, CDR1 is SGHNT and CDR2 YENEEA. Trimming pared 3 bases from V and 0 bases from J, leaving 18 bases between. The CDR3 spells CASSFFSAGPSSYEQYF. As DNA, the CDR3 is TGTGCCAGCAGCTTCTTTTCGGCGGGACCTAGCTCCTACGAGCAGTACTTC.

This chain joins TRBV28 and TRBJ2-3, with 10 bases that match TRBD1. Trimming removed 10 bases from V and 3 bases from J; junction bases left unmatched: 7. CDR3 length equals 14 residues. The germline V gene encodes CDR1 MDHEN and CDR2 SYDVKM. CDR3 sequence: CATTLGQGTDTQYF. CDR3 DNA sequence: TGTGCCACCACCTTGGGACAGGGGACAGATACGCAGTATTTT.

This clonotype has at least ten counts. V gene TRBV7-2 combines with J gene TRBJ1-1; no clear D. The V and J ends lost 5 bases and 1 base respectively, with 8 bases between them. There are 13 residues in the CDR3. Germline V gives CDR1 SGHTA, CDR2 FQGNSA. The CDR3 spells CASSRTENTEAFF. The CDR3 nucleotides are TGTGCCAGCAGCCGAACAGAGAACACTGAAGCTTTCTTT.

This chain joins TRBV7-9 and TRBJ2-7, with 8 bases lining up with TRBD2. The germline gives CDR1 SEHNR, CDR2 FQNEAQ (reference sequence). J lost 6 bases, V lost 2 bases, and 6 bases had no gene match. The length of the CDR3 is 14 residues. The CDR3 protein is CASSLLAGGSEQYF. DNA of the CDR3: TGTGCCAGCAGCTTACTTGCGGGAGGCAGCGAGCAGTACTTC.

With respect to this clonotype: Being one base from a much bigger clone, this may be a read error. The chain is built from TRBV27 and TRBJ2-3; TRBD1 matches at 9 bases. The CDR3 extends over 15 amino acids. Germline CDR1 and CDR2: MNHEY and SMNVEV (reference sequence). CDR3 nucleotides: TGTACCAGCAGCCGGCCGGGACAGGGTACAGATACGCAGTATTTT. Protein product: CTSSRPGQGTDTQYF.

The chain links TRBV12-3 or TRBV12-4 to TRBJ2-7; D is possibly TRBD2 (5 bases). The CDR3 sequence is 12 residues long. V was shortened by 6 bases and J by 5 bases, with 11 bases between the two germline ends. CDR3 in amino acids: CASRTSGDEQYF. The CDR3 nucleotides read TGTGCCAGCAGAACCTCCGGGGACGAGCAGTACTTC.